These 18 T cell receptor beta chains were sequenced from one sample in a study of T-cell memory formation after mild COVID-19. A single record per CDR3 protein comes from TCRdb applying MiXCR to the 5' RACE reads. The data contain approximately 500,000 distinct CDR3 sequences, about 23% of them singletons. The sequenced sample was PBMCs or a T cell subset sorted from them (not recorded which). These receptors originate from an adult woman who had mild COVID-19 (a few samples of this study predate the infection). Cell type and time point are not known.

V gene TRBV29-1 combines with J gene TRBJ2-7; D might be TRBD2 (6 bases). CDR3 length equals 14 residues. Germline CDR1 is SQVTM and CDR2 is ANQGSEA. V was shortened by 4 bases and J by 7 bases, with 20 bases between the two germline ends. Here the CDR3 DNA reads TGCAGCGTTGGGCGGGACTCCGGGGCTTTGGAGCAGTACTTC. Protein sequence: CSVGRDSGALEQYF.

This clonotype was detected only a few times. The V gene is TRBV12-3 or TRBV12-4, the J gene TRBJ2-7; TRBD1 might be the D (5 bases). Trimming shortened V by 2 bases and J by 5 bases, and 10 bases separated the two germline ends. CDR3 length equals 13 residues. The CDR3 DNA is TGTGCCAGCAGTTTAACCAGGGTGGACGAGCAGTACTTC. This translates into CASSLTRVDEQYF.

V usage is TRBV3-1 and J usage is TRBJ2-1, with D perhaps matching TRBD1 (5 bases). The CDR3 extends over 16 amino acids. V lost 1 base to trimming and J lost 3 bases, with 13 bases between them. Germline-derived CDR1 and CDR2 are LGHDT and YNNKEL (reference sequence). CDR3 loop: CASSQGPIDSYNEQFF. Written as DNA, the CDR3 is TGTGCCAGCAGCCAAGGACCAATTGACAGCTACAATGAGCAGTTCTTC.

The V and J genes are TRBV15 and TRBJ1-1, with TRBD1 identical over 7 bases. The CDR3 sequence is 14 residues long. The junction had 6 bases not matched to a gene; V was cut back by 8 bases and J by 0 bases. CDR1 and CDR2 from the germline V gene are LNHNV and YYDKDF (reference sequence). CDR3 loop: CATRRTGVNTEAFF. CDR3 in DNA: TGTGCCACCCGTCGGACAGGAGTGAACACTGAAGCTTTCTTT.

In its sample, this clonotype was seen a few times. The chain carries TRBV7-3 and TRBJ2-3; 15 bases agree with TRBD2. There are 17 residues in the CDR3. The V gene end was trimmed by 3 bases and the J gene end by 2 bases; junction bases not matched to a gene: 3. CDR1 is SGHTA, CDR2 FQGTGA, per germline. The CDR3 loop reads CASSLGLAGGHTDTQYF. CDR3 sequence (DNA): TGTGCCAGCAGCTTGGGACTAGCGGGGGGCCACACAGATACGCAGTATTTT.

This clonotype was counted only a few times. The CDR3 DNA reads as TGTGCCAGCTCACCAGGAGTGGGATCGGGGGCCGTATACGAGCAGTACTTC. This translates into CASSPGVGSGAVYEQYF. V is TRBV18 and J is TRBJ2-7; the D gene could be TRBD1 or TRBD2 (6 bases each). Trimming took off 2 bases at V and 4 bases at J, with 21 bases between the two ends. The CDR3 totals 17 residues. Germline V CDR1 and CDR2: KGHSH, LQKENI. The full variable domain, with the rest looked up from reference TRBV18 and TRBJ2-7, is NAGVMQNPRHLVRRRGQEARLRCSPMKGHSHVYWYRQLPEEGLKFMVYLQKENIIDESGMPKERFSAEFPKEGPSILRIQQVVRGDSAAYFCASSPGVGSGAVYEQYFGPGTRLTVT.

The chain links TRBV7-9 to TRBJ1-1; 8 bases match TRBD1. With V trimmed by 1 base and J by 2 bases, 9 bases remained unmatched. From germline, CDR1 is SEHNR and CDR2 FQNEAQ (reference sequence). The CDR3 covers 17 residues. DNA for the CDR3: TGTGCCAGCAGCTTAGTTGGAGCAGGGGGCCGAAACACTGAAGCTTTCTTT. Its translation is CASSLVGAGGRNTEAFF. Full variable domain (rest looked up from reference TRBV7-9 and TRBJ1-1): DTGVSQNPRHKITKRGQNVTFRCDPISEHNRLYWYRQTLGQGPEFLTYFQNEAQLEKSRLLSDRFSAERPKGSFSTLEIQRTEQGDSAMYLCASSLVGAGGRNTEAFFGQGTRLTVV.

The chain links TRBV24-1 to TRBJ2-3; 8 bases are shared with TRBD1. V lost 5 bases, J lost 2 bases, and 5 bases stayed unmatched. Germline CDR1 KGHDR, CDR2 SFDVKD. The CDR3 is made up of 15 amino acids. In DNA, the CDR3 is TGTGCCACCAGTGGGACAGGGCCGAACACAGATACGCAGTATTTT. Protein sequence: CATSGTGPNTDTQYF.

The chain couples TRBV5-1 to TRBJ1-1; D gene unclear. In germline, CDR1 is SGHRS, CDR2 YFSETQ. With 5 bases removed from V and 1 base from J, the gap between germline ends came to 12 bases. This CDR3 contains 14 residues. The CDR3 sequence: CASRSGNWNTEAFF. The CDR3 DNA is TGCGCCAGCAGGTCGGGTAACTGGAACACTGAAGCTTTCTTT.

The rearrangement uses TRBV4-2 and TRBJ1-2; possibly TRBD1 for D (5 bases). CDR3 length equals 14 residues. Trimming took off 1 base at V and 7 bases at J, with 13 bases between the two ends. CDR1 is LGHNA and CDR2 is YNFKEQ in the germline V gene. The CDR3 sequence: CASSQAGSLGGYTF. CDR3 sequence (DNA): TGTGCCAGCAGCCAAGCAGGGTCTCTGGGTGGCTACACCTTC.

The CDR3 DNA sequence: TGTGCCAGCAGCCAAGATAAGGGGACTAGCGTCCAACCATCGACCGGGGAGCTGTTTTTT. Its protein product is CASSQDKGTSVQPSTGELFF. The chain is built from TRBV3-1 and TRBJ2-2; 10 bases agree with TRBD2. Germline V lookup: CDR1 LGHDT, CDR2 YNNKEL (reference sequence). CDR3 length equals 20 residues. V lost 0 bases to trimming and J lost 5 bases; unmatched junction nucleotides: 15.

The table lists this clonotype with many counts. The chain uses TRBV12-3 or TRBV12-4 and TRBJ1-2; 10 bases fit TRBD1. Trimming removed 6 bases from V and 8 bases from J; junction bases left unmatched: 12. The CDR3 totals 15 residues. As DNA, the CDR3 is TGTGCCAGCAGGCGCAGGGGGACAGGGGAAAACGGCTACACCTTC. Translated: CASRRRGTGENGYTF.

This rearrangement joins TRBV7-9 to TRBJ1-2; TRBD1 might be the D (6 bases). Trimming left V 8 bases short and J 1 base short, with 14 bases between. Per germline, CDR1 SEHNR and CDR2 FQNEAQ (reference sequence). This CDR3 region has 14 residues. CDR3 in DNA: TGTGCCAGCGGTAGGACAGCGGTTAACTATGGCTACACCTTC. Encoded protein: CASGRTAVNYGYTF.

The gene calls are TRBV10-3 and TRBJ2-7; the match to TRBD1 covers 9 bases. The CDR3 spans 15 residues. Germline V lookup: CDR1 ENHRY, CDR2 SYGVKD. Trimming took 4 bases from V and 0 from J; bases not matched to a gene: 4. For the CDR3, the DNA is TGTGCCATCAGTGGAACAGGGGGCTACTCCTACGAGCAGTACTTC. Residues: CAISGTGGYSYEQYF.

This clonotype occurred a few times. This CDR3 reads CASSFGTPSYNEQFF. CDR3 bases: TGTGCCAGCAGCTTTGGGACTCCGTCCTACAATGAGCAGTTCTTC. The gene calls are TRBV7-9 and TRBJ2-1, with D maybe TRBD2 (6 bases). Trimming removed 3 bases from V and 1 base from J, with 10 bases in between. Germline V lookup: CDR1 SEHNR, CDR2 FQNEAQ (reference sequence). The length of the CDR3 is 15 residues.

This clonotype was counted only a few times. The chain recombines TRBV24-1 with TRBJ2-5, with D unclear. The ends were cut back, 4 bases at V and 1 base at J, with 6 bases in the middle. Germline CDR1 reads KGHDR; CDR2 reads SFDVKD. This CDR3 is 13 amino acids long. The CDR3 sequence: CATSDRIQETQYF. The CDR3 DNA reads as TGTGCCACCAGTGACAGGATCCAAGAGACCCAGTACTTC.

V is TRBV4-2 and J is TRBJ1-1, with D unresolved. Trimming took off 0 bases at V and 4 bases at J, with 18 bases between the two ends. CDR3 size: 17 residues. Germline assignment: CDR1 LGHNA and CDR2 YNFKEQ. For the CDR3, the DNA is TGTGCCAGCAGCCAAGAACGTTTTGGCCGACTCCTCACTGAAGCTTTCTTT. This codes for CASSQERFGRLLTEAFF.

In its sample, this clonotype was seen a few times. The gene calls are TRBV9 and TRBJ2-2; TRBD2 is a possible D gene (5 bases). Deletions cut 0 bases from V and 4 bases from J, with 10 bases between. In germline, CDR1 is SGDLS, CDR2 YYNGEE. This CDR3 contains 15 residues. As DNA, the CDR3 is TGTGCCAGCAGCGTAGGGCCAGCGGCCACCGGGGAGCTGTTTTTT. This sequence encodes CASSVGPAATGELFF.